The 18 T cell receptor beta chains listed next were all sequenced from one sample in a study of blood T cell repertoires in COVID-19. Sequenced by immunoSEQ multiplex PCR; TCRdb stores in-frame clones only, minus some. The table shows approximately 280,000 clones, with roughly four fifths occurring only once. Sample: PBMCs or T cells enriched from blood (not recorded which). The receptors come from a man between 35 and 55 years old who had been exposed to COVID-19.

The chain combines TRBV12-3 or TRBV12-4 with TRBJ2-5; D is unresolved. Trimming stripped 10 bases from V and 0 bases from J, with 6 bases between. The CDR3 length is 11 residues. The CDR3 here is CATRDQETQYF. The CDR3 coding sequence is TGTGCCACCCGGGACCAAGAGACCCAGTACTTC.

The V and J genes are TRBV3-1 (or the pseudogene TRBV3-2) and TRBJ2-3; TRBD2 aligns across 8 bases. V shed 4 bases, J shed 8 bases, and the junction held 5 bases outside the gene matches. The germline V gene encodes CDR1 LGHDT and CDR2 YNNKEL (reference sequence). This CDR3 has 13 residues. The CDR3 DNA reads TGTGCCAGCAGCCCCGCGGGGGGACGTACGCAGTATTTT. Amino acids: CASSPAGGRTQYF.

The V and J genes are TRBV18 and TRBJ2-1, with D perhaps matching TRBD2 (5 bases). Germline V gene lookup returns CDR1 KGHSH and CDR2 LQKENI. Trimming left V 4 bases short and J 12 bases short, with 13 bases between. This CDR3 is 12 amino acids long. This CDR3 is CASSLQEDRQFF. CDR3 nucleotide sequence: TGTGCCAGCTCACTTCAGGAGGACCGGCAGTTCTTC.

The rearrangement links TRBV5-1 to TRBJ2-1; D possibly corresponds to TRBD2 (6 bases). CDR3 length: 18 amino acids. Germline V gives CDR1 SGHRS, CDR2 YFSETQ. Trimming pared 1 base from V and 3 bases from J, leaving 20 bases between. For the CDR3, the DNA is TGCGCCAGCAGCTTGTTCAGTTCGGGCGGGAACAACTACAATGAGCAGTTCTTC. Translation gives CASSLFSSGGNNYNEQFF.

Regarding this clone: A far larger clone is only one base removed, so a read error is likely. The rearrangement links TRBV13 to TRBJ2-7, with D possibly being TRBD2 (6 bases). CDR1 is PRHDT and CDR2 is FYEKMQ in the germline V gene (reference sequence). V lost 3 bases and J 1 base, leaving 7 bases between the germline ends. The CDR3 covers 13 residues. The CDR3 here is CASSLGGSYEQYF. CDR3 in DNA: TGTGCCAGCAGCTTGGGGGGTTCCTACGAGCAGTACTTC.

This chain's CDR3 is CASSFGAGVGETQYF. CDR3 bases: TGTGCCAGCAGCTTCGGAGCGGGAGTTGGAGAGACCCAGTACTTC. The J gene is TRBJ2-5, the V gene TRBV7-6, with 8 bases lining up with TRBD2. CDR3 length: 15 residues. Germline V gene lookup returns CDR1 SGHVS and CDR2 FNYEAQ. The trim removed 3 bases at V and 4 bases at J, leaving 7 bases unmatched.

V usage is TRBV3-1 (or the pseudogene TRBV3-2) and J usage is TRBJ2-1; TRBD1 might be the D (5 bases). The CDR3 is 16 amino acids. The germline V gene encodes CDR1 LGHDT and CDR2 YNNKEL (reference sequence). The V gene lost 0 bases and the J gene lost 13 bases, with 22 bases spanning the gap. The CDR3: CASSQEFGQGGKGQFF. The CDR3 DNA follows: TGTGCCAGCAGCCAAGAATTCGGGCAGGGTGGTAAAGGTCAGTTCTTC.

The chain joins TRBV6-1 to TRBJ1-5, with D possibly TRBD1 on 6 matching bases. The CDR3 is made up of 18 amino acids. Trimming removed 4 bases from V and 0 bases from J, with 19 bases in between. CDR1 MNHNS and CDR2 SASEGT come from the germline V gene. The CDR3 loop reads CASSGGATGGFSNQPQHF. CDR3 in DNA: TGTGCCAGCAGTGGGGGCGCGACAGGCGGTTTTAGCAATCAGCCCCAGCATTTT.

This clone was detected only once. The limits of the CDR3 on the DNA are not certain, so only TCRdb's listed CDR3 is given. This chain connects TRBV12-5 to TRBJ1-2; the D call TRBD1 from the table was never checked on the DNA. Both ends counted, the CDR3 spans 14 residues. Germline CDR1 LGHNT, CDR2 FRNRAP. CDR3 residues: CASGLDASVAGGSF.

This chain links TRBV30 with TRBJ2-1; the D is unclear. With 0 bases removed from V and 10 bases from J, the gap between germline ends came to 13 bases. The CDR3 has 13 residues. Germline V lookup: CDR1 GTSNPN, CDR2 SVGIG (reference sequence). CDR3 sequence (DNA): TGTGCCTGGAGTGTACCGGGTCTTCGAGAGCAGTTCTTC. Encoded protein: CAWSVPGLREQFF.

Remarks on this clone: Germline and junction disagree at one end, which may indicate a read error. The V call is TRBV29-1, the J call TRBJ1-2; possible D gene TRBD1, 6 bases. Germline values: CDR1 SQVTM, CDR2 ANQGSEA. This CDR3 region has 14 residues. CDR3 DNA sequence: TGCAGCGTTGAAGATCAGGGGAGGGACTATGTCTACACCTTC. Protein product: CSVEDQGRDYVYTF.

This clone has more than one count but fewer than ten. V and J are TRBV11-2 and TRBJ2-7; 14 nucleotides line up with TRBD2. V gave up 3 bases and J gave up 0 bases; unmatched junction bases: 4. The CDR3 is 17 residues long. Germline V gene sequence: CDR1 SGHAT, CDR2 FQNNGV. CDR3: CASSLTSGRASSYEQYF. The CDR3 DNA follows: TGTGCCAGCAGCTTGACTAGCGGGAGGGCGAGCTCCTACGAGCAGTACTTC.

The chain uses TRBV6-5 and TRBJ1-1, with D uncertain. The CDR3 totals 14 residues. V was trimmed by 5 bases and J by 5 bases, leaving 15 bases between them. From germline, CDR1 is MNHEY and CDR2 SVGAGI. The CDR3 reads CASSSPRRRTEAFF. Written as DNA, the CDR3 is TGTGCCAGCAGTAGCCCAAGGAGAAGGACTGAAGCTTTCTTT.

This clone was seen only a few times. This rearrangement joins TRBV21-1 to TRBJ1-1. TRBV21-1 is a known pseudogene. The CDR3 has 15 amino acids. The CDR3: CASSKAVLPLTEAFF. Here the CDR3 DNA reads TGTGCCAGCAGCAAAGCTGTCCTTCCCCTCACTGAAGCTTTCTTT.

The J gene is TRBJ1-2, the V gene TRBV6-5; D perhaps matches TRBD1 (6 bases). V lost 4 bases, J lost 8 bases, and 14 bases lay in between. The length of the CDR3 is 13 residues. CDR1 MNHEY and CDR2 SVGAGI come from the germline V gene. Here the CDR3 reads CASSSGGALGYTF. Here the CDR3 DNA reads TGTGCCAGCAGTTCCGGGGGGGCTTTGGGCTACACCTTC.

Here the CDR3 reads CASSLVPSGKGETQYF. CDR3 in DNA: TGCGCCAGCAGCTTGGTTCCTAGCGGGAAGGGGGAGACCCAGTACTTC. The chain links TRBV5-1 to TRBJ2-5; 9 bases map to TRBD2. Trimming at V came to 0 bases and at J to 5 bases, leaving 8 bases not matched to a gene. Per the germline V gene, CDR1 is SGHRS and CDR2 is YFSETQ. This CDR3 is built from 16 residues.

V gene TRBV19 combines with J gene TRBJ2-1; TRBD2 matches at 10 bases. With 6 bases clipped from V and 2 bases from J, the junction kept 13 bases outside the gene matches. Germline values: CDR1 LNHDA, CDR2 SQIVND (reference sequence). This CDR3 spans 18 amino acids. The CDR3 nucleotides are TGTGCCAGTAGCAAAACCGGGACTAGCGTTATGGCCTACAATGAGCAGTTCTTC. Its protein is CASSKTGTSVMAYNEQFF.

The V and J genes are TRBV19 and TRBJ1-1; D is unclear. CDR3 length: 14 residues. V lost 5 bases and J 1 base, leaving 11 bases between the germline ends. Germline loops: CDR1 LNHDA, CDR2 SQIVND (reference sequence). The CDR3 spells CASSSHSGNTEAFF. Here the CDR3 DNA reads TGTGCCAGTAGTTCGCACTCAGGGAACACTGAAGCTTTCTTT.